This T cell receptor (beta chain) comes out of a study of CXCR3-negative and CXCR3-positive naive CD8 T cells (dated by TCRdb to 2018 to 2020). Study-level background: In total, roughly 150 million TRB reads were obtained, or roughly 1.5 +/- 0.3 million reads per library. Data from around 11 donors, pooled across two independent experiments, went into the diversity and physicochemical repertoire analyses. For the TRBV-TRBJ cluster analysis, the naive subsets came from 5 donors, while the memory cells came from 3 donors.

Paper-wide results and their limitations: Freshly isolated PBMCs were used for most assays because CXCR3 expression went down partially after cryopreservation. Comparably high repertoire diversity was found in both naive subsets, whereas much lower repertoire diversity was found in memory CD8+ T cells. Within the same donor, TRBV-TRBJ usage looked similar between naive CXCR3-negative and CXCR3-positive cells, but memory cells had distinct patterns. Surface CD5, linked to self-reactivity in mice, was comparable between naive subsets; TCR interaction strength was therefore also inferred from TRB CDR3 physicochemical properties. TRB CDR3s from CXCR3-positive naive cells showed higher hydrophobicity (lower Kidera factor 4), lower energy, and higher strength and volume indices than CXCR3-negative naive cells.

Sequencing was performed on a NextSeq 550. The Human TCR Profiling Kit (MiLaboratory) was used to prepare UMI-labeled 5' RACE TRB cDNA libraries. cDNA synthesis used the entire amount of extracted RNA, and PCR amplification then used the entire amount of cDNA produced. Libraries were prepared in parallel using an identical number of PCR cycles. Regarding the original processing steps: About 50,000 +/- 10,000 unique UMI-labeled TRB cDNA molecules per library were extracted with MIGEC and MiXCR, with at least two reads per UMI required. Each library averaged roughly 36,000 +/- 9,600 functional in-frame TRB CDR3 nucleotide clonotypes without stop codons. After downsampling to 5000 UMI-labeled TRB molecules per sample, diversity metrics, including normalized Shannon-Wiener and Chao1, were computed in VDJtools. VDJtools was used to calculate clonotype-size-weighted physicochemical properties of the central five CDR3 residues, namely interaction energy, strength, volume and Kidera factor 4. TCRdb reprocessed the reads and lists each CDR3 protein sequence as a single entry, with no DNA. These V and J calls are TCRdb output, not the study's own analysis. The sample table holds approximately 120,000 distinct CDR3 sequences. 0.35% to 0.4% of the sample rests with the top ten.

Each CD8+ T cell subset was flow-sorted in triplicate, with some 300,000 cells per subset placed directly into RLT lysis buffer. Naive CD8+ T cells were defined stringently as CD45RO-CCR7+CD27+CD95- to exclude memory contaminants. Standard density gradient centrifugation was used to isolate peripheral blood mononuclear cells from buffy coats. Naive CXCR3-negative and CXCR3-positive CD8+ T cells were flow-sorted using a FACSAria III. Total RNA was extracted from sorted cells with an RNeasy Mini Kit. Concerning this clonotype: Its antigen specificity is not known.

Looking up the germline V gene (reference sequence) yields CDR1 LNHNV and CDR2 YYDKDF. Its CDR3 holds 16 amino acids, cysteine through phenylalanine. Only the protein is available. This TCR came from a human donor in good health. Some clones in this sample may be carry-over from other donors' samples. The V gene is TRBV15 and the J gene is TRBJ2-1; lacking DNA, the TRBD2 call made by TCRdb goes unchecked. Sequencing was carried out using naive CXCR3+ CD8+ T cells from blood. This specimen's cell subset or site label, interpreted: CD45RO-CCR7+CD27+CD95- naive CD8+ T cells expressing CXCR3 (TNR3+). The CDR3 region has the sequence CATSRDWTSANNEQFF.